The 9 T cell receptor beta chains given below trace back to one sample, sequenced in a study of blood T cell repertoires in COVID-19. Assay: immunoSEQ multiplex PCR; the TCRdb copy retains only in-frame clones and omits some. The sample has 250,000 to 350,000 clones, approximately 90% seen once. What was sequenced was peripheral blood. The receptors originated from a woman under 40 with COVID-19, enrolled during active disease.

The chain links TRBV12-3 or TRBV12-4 to TRBJ2-5, with D perhaps matching TRBD1 (6 bases). Trimming shortened V by 8 bases and J by 5 bases, and 15 bases separated the two germline ends. The CDR3 length is 13 residues. The CDR3 loop reads CASGSGGGETQYF. CDR3 DNA sequence: TGTGCCAGCGGTTCTGGGGGCGGTGAGACCCAGTACTTC.

V is TRBV10-1 and J is TRBJ2-1, with 12 bases fitting TRBD2. V was pared by 6 bases and J by 1 base, with 4 bases of the junction left unmatched. From germline, CDR1 is WNHNN and CDR2 SYGVQD (reference sequence). The CDR3 covers 16 residues. The CDR3 nucleotides are TGCGCCAGCAGATCCGGGACTAGCGGGTCCTACAATGAGCAGTTCTTC. Its translation is CASRSGTSGSYNEQFF.

The rearrangement joins TRBV27 to TRBJ1-2, with D possibly matching TRBD1 (5 bases). This CDR3 has 13 residues. The germline V gene encodes CDR1 MNHEY and CDR2 SMNVEV (reference sequence). V shed 4 bases and J shed 0 bases, with 6 bases lying between them. The CDR3 region has the DNA TGTGCCAGCAGTTGGGACTCTAACTATGGCTACACCTTC. It translates to CASSWDSNYGYTF.

A single count supports this clone. The chain carries TRBV19 and TRBJ2-7, with TRBD2 matching 11 bases. Trimming at V came to 6 bases and at J to 3 bases, leaving 7 bases not matched to a gene. The CDR3 is 15 residues long. The germline gives CDR1 LNHDA, CDR2 SQIVND (reference sequence). CDR3 nucleotides: TGTGCCAGTAGCATGGGACTAGCGGTCATCTACGAGCAGTACTTC. Its protein is CASSMGLAVIYEQYF.

The V gene is TRBV27, the J gene TRBJ1-1; TRBD1 is a possible D gene (6 bases). The CDR3 has 13 residues. Germline loops: CDR1 MNHEY, CDR2 SMNVEV (reference sequence). The V gene lost 3 bases and the J gene lost 4 bases, with 9 bases spanning the gap. In nucleotides, the CDR3 is TGTGCCAGCAGTTTGCGAGGGGGCACTGAAGCTTTCTTT. Translating gives CASSLRGGTEAFF.

This chain links TRBV3-1 (or the pseudogene TRBV3-2) with TRBJ1-2, with TRBD1 matching over 8 bases. CDR1 and CDR2 (germline): LGHDT, YNNKEL (reference sequence). CDR3 size: 13 residues. The junction had 8 bases not matched to a gene; V was cut back by 6 bases and J by 8 bases. The CDR3 reads CASSPRQGRGYTF. The CDR3 region has the DNA TGTGCCAGCAGTCCCAGACAGGGGAGGGGCTACACCTTC.

The chain couples TRBV7-2 to TRBJ1-1, with TRBD1 matching over 9 bases. With V trimmed by 5 bases and J by 5 bases, 9 bases remained unmatched. Germline CDR1 is SGHTA and CDR2 is FQGNSA. The CDR3 covers 15 residues. The CDR3 loop reads CASSTQTGGFTEAFF. DNA for the CDR3: TGTGCCAGCAGCACCCAGACAGGGGGTTTTACTGAAGCTTTCTTT.

V and J are TRBV28 and TRBJ2-1; TRBD1 aligns across 8 bases. With 6 bases clipped from V and 8 bases from J, the junction kept 12 bases outside the gene matches. CDR3 length: 15 residues. CDR1 is MDHEN and CDR2 is SYDVKM in the germline V gene. In DNA, the CDR3 is TGTGCCAGCAGAAGAGGACAGGGTTTTTTGGATGAGCAGTTCTTC. This codes for CASRRGQGFLDEQFF.

This chain connects TRBV6-6 to TRBJ2-1, with 9 bases lining up with TRBD2. The CDR3 is 17 residues long. Per germline, CDR1 MNHNY and CDR2 SVGAGI (reference sequence). J gave up 9 bases and V 5 bases, and 17 bases lay outside the gene matches. CDR3: CASSPSPLAGKIGEQFF. CDR3 DNA: TGTGCCAGCAGTCCCTCTCCGCTAGCGGGAAAGATAGGTGAGCAGTTCTTC.